The text below deals with one TCR beta chain. Its specificity is unknown. The data were obtained in a study of monozygotic twins with inflammatory bowel disease. Study observations and caveats: Patient repertoires may carry noise from differing immunosuppressive treatments.

Germline lookup yields CDR1 SGHNT and CDR2 YYREEE (reference sequence). This CDR3 comprises 14 residues. Reprocessing the 5' RACE reads, TCRdb reports a single entry for every CDR3 protein and omits DNA. The data show 300,000 to 400,000 distinct CDR3 sequences, and the top ten clones hold around 2%. Donors gave under 3 ml of blood apiece. Sequencing was done on a sample of blood. This clonotype was obtained from a human donor with ulcerative colitis or Crohn's disease, or a healthy co-twin of an affected twin (not recorded which). The V call is TRBV5-4, the J call TRBJ1-6. CDR3 in amino acids: CASSLGGTGQPLHF.